A single sample is the source of the 10 T cell receptor beta chains below, sequenced in a study of blood T cell repertoires in COVID-19. TCRdb's table, derived via immunoSEQ multiplex PCR, lists solely in-frame clones and lacks some. The sample has 90,000 to 120,000 clones, 80% to 90% seen once. Sequenced material: peripheral blood. These receptors were taken from a man aged 35 to 55 with active or convalescent COVID-19.

V and J are TRBV28 and TRBJ2-3, with 11 positions matching TRBD1. Looked up from germline, CDR1 is MDHEN and CDR2 is SYDVKM. Trimming cost V 8 bases and J 6 bases; bases outside gene matches: 7. CDR3 length equals 14 residues. CDR3 protein: CASRGTGGSDTQYF. As DNA, the CDR3 is TGTGCCAGCCGGGGGACAGGGGGGTCCGATACGCAGTATTTT.

The chain combines TRBV12-2 with TRBJ1-2. TRBV12-2 is assigned pseudogene status. The CDR3 loop spans 13 amino acids. The CDR3 here is CASRLGVAGGYTF. CDR3 DNA: TGTGCAAGTCGCCTAGGGGTAGCGGGAGGCTACACCTTC.

This clone was seen a few times. The chain couples TRBV15 to TRBJ1-1; 9 nucleotides align to TRBD1. The germline gives CDR1 LNHNV, CDR2 YYDKDF (reference sequence). This CDR3 region has 14 residues. Unmatched junction bases numbered 7, after V lost 3 bases and J lost 8 bases. In nucleotides, the CDR3 is TGTGCCACCAGCAGGCAGACCGGGACAGGGGAAGCTTTCTTT. Its translation is CATSRQTGTGEAFF.

V usage is TRBV4-3 and J usage is TRBJ2-7, with TRBD2 identical over 7 bases. The CDR3 spans 16 residues. Losses at the gene ends were 3 bases for V and 1 base for J; bases not matched to a gene: 9. CDR1 and CDR2 from the germline V gene are LGHNA and YSLEER. The DNA of the CDR3 is TGCGCCAGCAGCCATGAGACACTAGCGAGTTCCTACGAGCAGTACTTC. Translating gives CASSHETLASSYEQYF.

DNA for the CDR3: TGTGCCAGCAGTTTACAACTGAGGGGGAATACGCAGTATTTT. Amino acids: CASSLQLRGNTQYF. The rearrangement links TRBV27 to TRBJ2-3, with a tentative D call TRBD1 (6 bases). V lost 2 bases, J lost 7 bases, and 13 bases lay in between. The CDR3 is 14 amino acids. Germline loops: CDR1 MNHEY, CDR2 SMNVEV (reference sequence).

The genes are TRBV5-4 and TRBJ2-5, with D uncertain. CDR1 SGHNT and CDR2 YYREEE come from the germline V gene (reference sequence). V dropped 4 bases and J dropped 2 bases, with 3 bases sitting between them. CDR3 length: 11 amino acids. CDR3 residues: CASSQQETQYF. The CDR3 nucleotides are TGTGCCAGCAGCCAACAAGAGACCCAGTACTTC. The full variable domain, completed using reference TRBV5-4 and TRBJ2-5, is ETGVTQSPTHLIKTRGQQVTLRCSSQSGHNTVSWYQQALGQGPQFIFQYYREEENGRGNFPPRFSGLQFPNYSSELNVNALELDDSALYLCASSQQETQYFGPGTRLLVL.

The rearrangement links TRBV6-6 to TRBJ2-7, with D hard to call. Germline loops: CDR1 MNHNY, CDR2 SVGAGI (reference sequence). CDR3 length: 12 residues. Trimming took off 0 bases at V and 6 bases at J, with 6 bases between the two ends. The CDR3 region has the DNA TGTGCCAGCAGTTACTCGTACTCCGAGCAGTACTTC. Its translation: CASSYSYSEQYF.

The chain couples TRBV18 to TRBJ2-1; TRBD2 might be the D (5 bases). Deletions cut 1 base from V and 7 bases from J, with 5 bases between. The germline V gene encodes CDR1 KGHSH and CDR2 LQKENI. The CDR3 loop spans 12 amino acids. CDR3 loop: CASSPRENEQFF. CDR3 in DNA: TGTGCCAGCTCACCACGGGAGAATGAGCAGTTCTTC.

The CDR3 coding sequence is TGCAGCGTGCGAGCGGGTATTGGCGAGCAGTACTTC. Protein product: CSVRAGIGEQYF. This chain connects TRBV29-1 to TRBJ2-7, with D possibly being TRBD2 (6 bases). This CDR3 is 12 amino acids long. The germline gives CDR1 SQVTM, CDR2 ANQGSEA. The V end was cut by 6 bases, the J end by 6 bases, with 15 bases between.

V is TRBV11-2 and J is TRBJ1-6, with 7 bases matching TRBD1. V trimming: 3 bases; J trimming: 9 bases; junction bases outside the gene matches: 11. Germline V lookup: CDR1 SGHAT, CDR2 FQNNGV. The CDR3 runs to 16 residues. The CDR3 DNA follows: TGTGCCAGCAGCTTTAATCCGACAGGGAAAGCTTCACCCCTCCACTTT. This encodes CASSFNPTGKASPLHF.